This T cell receptor beta chain came from a study of T-cell reconstitution after alpha-beta-depleted transplantation in children. The authors prepared the TCRbeta library with unique molecular identifiers. TCRdb fed the PCR reads into MiXCR, producing one record per CDR3 protein. The profile covers about 610,000 distinct CDR3 sequences, with under 12% appearing a single time and 3.5% to 5% taken by the ten largest. Trimming removed 6 bases from V and 3 bases from J; junction bases left unmatched: 8. Germline V CDR1 and CDR2: MDHEN, SYDVKM. The CDR3 totals 14 residues. V gene TRBV28 combines with J gene TRBJ2-7; 7 bases match TRBD1. The sequence was collected from a human donor who donated a stem cell graft to a child with acute myeloid leukemia. The source was PBMCs from the stem cell graft donor, collected from the stem cell graft. The CDR3 DNA follows: TGTGCCAGCAGCCCGGGACAGACTTACTACGAGCAGTACTTC. Residues: CASSPGQTYYEQYF.